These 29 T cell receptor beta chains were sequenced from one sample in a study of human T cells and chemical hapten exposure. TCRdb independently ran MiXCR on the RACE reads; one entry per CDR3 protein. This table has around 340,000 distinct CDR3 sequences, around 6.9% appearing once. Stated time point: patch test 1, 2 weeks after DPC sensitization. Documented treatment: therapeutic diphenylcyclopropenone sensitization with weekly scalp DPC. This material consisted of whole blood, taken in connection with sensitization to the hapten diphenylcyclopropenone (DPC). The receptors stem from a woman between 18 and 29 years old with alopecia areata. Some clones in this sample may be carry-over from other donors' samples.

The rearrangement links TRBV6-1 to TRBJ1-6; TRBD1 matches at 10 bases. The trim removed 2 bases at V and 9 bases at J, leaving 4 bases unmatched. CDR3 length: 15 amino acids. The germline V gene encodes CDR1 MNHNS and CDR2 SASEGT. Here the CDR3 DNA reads TGTGCCAGCAGTGAAAAGGGGACAGGGGTTTCACCCCTCCACTTT. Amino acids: CASSEKGTGVSPLHF.

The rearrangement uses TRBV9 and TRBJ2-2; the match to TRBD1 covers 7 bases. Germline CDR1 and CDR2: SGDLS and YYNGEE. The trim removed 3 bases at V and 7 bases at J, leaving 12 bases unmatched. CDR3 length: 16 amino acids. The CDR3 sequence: CASSARQGLNGGELFF. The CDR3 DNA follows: TGTGCCAGCAGCGCCCGACAGGGTTTGAATGGCGGGGAGCTGTTTTTT.

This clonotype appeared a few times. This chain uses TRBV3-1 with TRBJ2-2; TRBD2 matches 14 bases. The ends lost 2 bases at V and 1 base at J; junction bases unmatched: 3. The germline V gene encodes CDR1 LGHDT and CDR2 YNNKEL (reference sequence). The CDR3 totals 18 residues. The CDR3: CASSQQGTSGRNTGELFF. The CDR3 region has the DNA TGTGCCAGCAGCCAACAAGGGACTAGCGGGAGGAACACCGGGGAGCTGTTTTTT. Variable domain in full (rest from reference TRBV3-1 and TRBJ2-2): DTAVSQTPKYLVTQMGNDKSIKCEQNLGHDTMYWYKQDSKKFLKIMFSYNNKELIINETVPNRFSPKSPDKAHLNLHINSLELGDSAVYFCASSQQGTSGRNTGELFFGEGSRLTVL.

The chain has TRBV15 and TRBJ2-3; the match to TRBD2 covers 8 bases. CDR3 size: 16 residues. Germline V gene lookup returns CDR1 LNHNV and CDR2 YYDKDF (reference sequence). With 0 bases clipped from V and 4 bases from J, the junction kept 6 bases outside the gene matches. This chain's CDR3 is CATSRDYPGGADTQYF. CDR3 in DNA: TGTGCCACCAGCAGAGATTATCCGGGGGGGGCAGATACGCAGTATTTT.

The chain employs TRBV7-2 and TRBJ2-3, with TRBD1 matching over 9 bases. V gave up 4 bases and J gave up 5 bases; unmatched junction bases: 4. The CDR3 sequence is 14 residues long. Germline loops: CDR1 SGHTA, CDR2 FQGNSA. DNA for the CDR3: TGTGCCAGCAGCTACCGGACAGGGGAAGATACGCAGTATTTT. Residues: CASSYRTGEDTQYF.

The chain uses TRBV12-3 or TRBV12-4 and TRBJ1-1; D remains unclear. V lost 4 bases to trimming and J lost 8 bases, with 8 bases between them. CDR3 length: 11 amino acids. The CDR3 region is CASSSRWEAFF. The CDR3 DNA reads TGTGCCAGCAGTTCTCGGTGGGAAGCTTTCTTT.

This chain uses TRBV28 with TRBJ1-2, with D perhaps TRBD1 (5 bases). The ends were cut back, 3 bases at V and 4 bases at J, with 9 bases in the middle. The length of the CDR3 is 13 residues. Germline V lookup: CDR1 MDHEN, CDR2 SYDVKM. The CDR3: CASSFGRAYGYTF. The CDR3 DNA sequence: TGTGCCAGCAGTTTCGGCAGGGCCTATGGCTACACCTTC.

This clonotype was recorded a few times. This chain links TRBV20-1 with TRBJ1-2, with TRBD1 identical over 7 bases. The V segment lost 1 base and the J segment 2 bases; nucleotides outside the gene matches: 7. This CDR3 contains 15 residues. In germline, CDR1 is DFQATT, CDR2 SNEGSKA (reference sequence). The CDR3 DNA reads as TGCAGTGCTAGAGCCTGGGACAGATCCAACTATGGCTACACCTTC. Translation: CSARAWDRSNYGYTF.

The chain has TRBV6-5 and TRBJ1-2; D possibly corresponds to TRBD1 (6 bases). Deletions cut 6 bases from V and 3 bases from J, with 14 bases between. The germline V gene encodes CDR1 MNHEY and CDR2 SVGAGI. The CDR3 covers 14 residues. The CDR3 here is CASRLQGGDYGYTF. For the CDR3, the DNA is TGTGCCAGCAGACTACAGGGAGGGGACTATGGCTACACCTTC.

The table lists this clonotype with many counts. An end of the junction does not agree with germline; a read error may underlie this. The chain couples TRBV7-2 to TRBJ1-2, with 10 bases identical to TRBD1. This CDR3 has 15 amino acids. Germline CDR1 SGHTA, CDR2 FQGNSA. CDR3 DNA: TGTGCCAGCAGCTTAGTGGGACAGGGGAACTACGGCTACACCTTC. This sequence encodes CASSLVGQGNYGYTF.

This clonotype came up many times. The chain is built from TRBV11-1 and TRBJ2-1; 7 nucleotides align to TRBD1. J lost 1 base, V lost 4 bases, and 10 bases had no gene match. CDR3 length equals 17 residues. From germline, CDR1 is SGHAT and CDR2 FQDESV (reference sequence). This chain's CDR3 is CASSYNEGGESYNEQFF. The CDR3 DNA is TGTGCCAGCAGCTATAACGAAGGGGGCGAGTCCTACAATGAGCAGTTCTTC. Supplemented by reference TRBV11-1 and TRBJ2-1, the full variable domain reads EAEVAQSPRYKITEKSQAVAFWCDPISGHATLYWYRQILGQGPELLVQFQDESVVDDSQLPKDRFSAERLKGVDSTLKIQPAELGDSAMYLCASSYNEGGESYNEQFFGPGTRLTVL.

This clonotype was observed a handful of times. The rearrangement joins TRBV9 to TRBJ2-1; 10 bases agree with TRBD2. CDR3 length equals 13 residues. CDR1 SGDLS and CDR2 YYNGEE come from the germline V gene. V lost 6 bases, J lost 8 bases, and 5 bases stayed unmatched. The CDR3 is CASTASGGDEQFF. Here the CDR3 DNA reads TGTGCCAGCACTGCTAGCGGGGGAGATGAGCAGTTCTTC.

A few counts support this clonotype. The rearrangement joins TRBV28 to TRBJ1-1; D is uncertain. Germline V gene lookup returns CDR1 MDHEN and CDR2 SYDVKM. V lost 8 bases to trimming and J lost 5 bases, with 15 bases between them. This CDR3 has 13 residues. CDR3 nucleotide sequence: TGTGCCAGCGAGATGGAGGGTCAGACTGAAGCTTTCTTT. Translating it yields CASEMEGQTEAFF.

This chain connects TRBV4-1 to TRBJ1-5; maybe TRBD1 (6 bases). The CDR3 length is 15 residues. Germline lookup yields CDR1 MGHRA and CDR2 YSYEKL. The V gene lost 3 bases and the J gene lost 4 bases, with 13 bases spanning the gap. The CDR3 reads CASSHYRDSNQPQHF. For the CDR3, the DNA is TGCGCCAGCAGCCATTACAGGGACTCGAATCAGCCCCAGCATTTT.

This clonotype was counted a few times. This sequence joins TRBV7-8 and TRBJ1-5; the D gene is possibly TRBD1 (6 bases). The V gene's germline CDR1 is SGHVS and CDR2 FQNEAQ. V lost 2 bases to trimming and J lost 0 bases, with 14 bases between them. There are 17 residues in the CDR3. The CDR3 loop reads CASSLRGVGDSNQPQHF. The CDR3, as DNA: TGTGCCAGCAGCTTAAGGGGGGTAGGCGATAGCAATCAGCCCCAGCATTTT.

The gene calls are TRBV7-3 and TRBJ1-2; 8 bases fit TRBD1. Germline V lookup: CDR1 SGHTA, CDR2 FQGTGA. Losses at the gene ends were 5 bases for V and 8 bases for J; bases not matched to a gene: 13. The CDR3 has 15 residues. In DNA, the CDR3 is TGTGCCAGCAGCCCTACAGGGGGATTTGAACTGGGCTACACCTTC. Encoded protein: CASSPTGGFELGYTF.

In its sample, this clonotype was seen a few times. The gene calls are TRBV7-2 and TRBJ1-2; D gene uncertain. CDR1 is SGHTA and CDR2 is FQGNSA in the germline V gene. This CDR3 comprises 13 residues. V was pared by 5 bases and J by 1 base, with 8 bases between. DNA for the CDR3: TGTGCCAGCAGCGGTTCGTATAACTATGGCTACACCTTC. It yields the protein CASSGSYNYGYTF.

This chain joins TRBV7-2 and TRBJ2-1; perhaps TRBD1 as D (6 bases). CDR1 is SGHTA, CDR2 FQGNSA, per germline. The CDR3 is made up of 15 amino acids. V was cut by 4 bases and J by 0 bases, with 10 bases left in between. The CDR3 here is CASSWGPSSYNEQFF. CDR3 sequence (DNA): TGTGCCAGCAGCTGGGGGCCTAGCTCCTACAATGAGCAGTTCTTC.

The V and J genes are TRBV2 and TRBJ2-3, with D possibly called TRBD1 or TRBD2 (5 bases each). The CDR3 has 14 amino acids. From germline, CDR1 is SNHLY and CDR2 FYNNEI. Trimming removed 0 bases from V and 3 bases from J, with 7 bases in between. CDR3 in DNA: TGTGCCAGCAGTGAAGCGGGGGTTACAGATACGCAGTATTTT. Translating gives CASSEAGVTDTQYF.

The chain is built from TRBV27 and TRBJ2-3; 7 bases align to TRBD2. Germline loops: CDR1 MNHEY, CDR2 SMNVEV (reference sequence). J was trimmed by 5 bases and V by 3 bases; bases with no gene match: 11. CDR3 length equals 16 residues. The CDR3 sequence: CASSFTVLRGKDTQYF. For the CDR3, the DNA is TGTGCCAGCAGTTTCACGGTCCTGCGGGGGAAAGATACGCAGTATTTT.

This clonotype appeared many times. CDR3 in DNA: TGTGCCAGCAGCCCCCTAGGTGACCCCTACAATGAGCAGTTCTTC. Its translation is CASSPLGDPYNEQFF. The V and J genes are TRBV7-9 and TRBJ2-1; D is unclear. This CDR3 is built from 15 residues. The ends were cut back, 5 bases at V and 2 bases at J, with 13 bases in the middle. CDR1 and CDR2 from the germline V gene are SEHNR and FQNEAQ (reference sequence).

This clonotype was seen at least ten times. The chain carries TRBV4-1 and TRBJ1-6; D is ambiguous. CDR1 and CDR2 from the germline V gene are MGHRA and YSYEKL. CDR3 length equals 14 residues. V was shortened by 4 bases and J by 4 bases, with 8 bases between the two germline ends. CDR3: CASSLRRYNSPLHF. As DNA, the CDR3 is TGCGCCAGCAGCCTGCGACGGTATAATTCACCCCTCCACTTT.

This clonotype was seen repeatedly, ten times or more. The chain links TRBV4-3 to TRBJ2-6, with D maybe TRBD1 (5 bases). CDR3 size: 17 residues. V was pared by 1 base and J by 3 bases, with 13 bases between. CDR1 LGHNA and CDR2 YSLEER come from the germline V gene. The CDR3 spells CASSQATRVDGANVLTF. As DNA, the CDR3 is TGCGCCAGCAGCCAAGCTACCAGGGTTGATGGGGCCAACGTCCTGACTTTC.

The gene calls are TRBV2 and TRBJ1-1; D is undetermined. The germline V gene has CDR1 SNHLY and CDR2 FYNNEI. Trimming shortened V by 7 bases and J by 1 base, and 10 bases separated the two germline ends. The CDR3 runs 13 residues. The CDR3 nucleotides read TGTGCCAGCAAGAGCGAGCGGAACACTGAAGCTTTCTTT. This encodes CASKSERNTEAFF.

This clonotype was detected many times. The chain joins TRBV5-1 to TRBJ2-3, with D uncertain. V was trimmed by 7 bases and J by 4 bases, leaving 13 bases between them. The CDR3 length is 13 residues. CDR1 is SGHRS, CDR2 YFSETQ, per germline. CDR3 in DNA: TGCGCCAGCGCCCATTCGGCCCCAGATACGCAGTATTTT. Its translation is CASAHSAPDTQYF.

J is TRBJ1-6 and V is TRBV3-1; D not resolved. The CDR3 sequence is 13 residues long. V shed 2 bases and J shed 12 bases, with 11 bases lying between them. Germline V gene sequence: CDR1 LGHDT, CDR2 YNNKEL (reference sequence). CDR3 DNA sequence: TGTGCCAGCAGCCAAATAACTAAGGGACCCCTCCACTTT. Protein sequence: CASSQITKGPLHF.

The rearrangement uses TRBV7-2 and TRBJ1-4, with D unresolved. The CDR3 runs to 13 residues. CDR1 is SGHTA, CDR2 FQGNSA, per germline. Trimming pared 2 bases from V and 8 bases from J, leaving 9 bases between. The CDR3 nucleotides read TGTGCCAGCAGCTTACGGCGGGAGGAAAAACTGTTTTTT. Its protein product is CASSLRREEKLFF.

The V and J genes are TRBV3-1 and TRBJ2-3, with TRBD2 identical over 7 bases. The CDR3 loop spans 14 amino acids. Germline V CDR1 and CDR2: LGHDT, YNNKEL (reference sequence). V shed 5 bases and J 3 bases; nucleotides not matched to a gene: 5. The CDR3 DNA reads TGTGCCAGCAGCTCCGTCGGGGGGACAGATACGCAGTATTTT. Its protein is CASSSVGGTDTQYF.

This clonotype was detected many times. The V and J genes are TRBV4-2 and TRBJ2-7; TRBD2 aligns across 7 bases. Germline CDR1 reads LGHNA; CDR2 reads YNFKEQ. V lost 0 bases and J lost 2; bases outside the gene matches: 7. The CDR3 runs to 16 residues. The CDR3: CASSQEEAAGAYEQYF. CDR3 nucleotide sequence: TGTGCCAGCAGCCAAGAGGAAGCTGCGGGGGCCTACGAGCAGTACTTC.